Shown below are 21 T cell receptor beta chains from a single sample sequenced in a study of shared clonotypes between healthy human individuals. Produced via immunoSEQ multiplex PCR; TCRdb's table is partial and in-frame only. The table has roughly 590,000 clones, roughly 95% seen once; the top ten hold about 0.11%. CD45RO negativity and positive selection for CCR7 defined naive CD8 cells, a population that excluded terminally differentiated effector memory CD45RA+ cells. Sequenced sample: naive CD8+ T cells sorted from blood. The receptors originated from a woman under 40 in good health.

The genes are TRBV5-6 and TRBJ2-2, with 8 bases matching TRBD2. The CDR3 covers 15 residues. Germline V gene lookup returns CDR1 SGHDT and CDR2 YYEEEE. Losses at the gene ends were 4 bases for V and 2 bases for J; bases not matched to a gene: 4. This CDR3 reads CASSETSANTGELFF. The CDR3 DNA reads as TGTGCCAGCAGCGAGACTAGCGCCAACACCGGGGAGCTGTTTTTT.

V gene TRBV19 combines with J gene TRBJ2-4; maybe TRBD2 (7 bases). In germline, CDR1 is LNHDA, CDR2 SQIVND (reference sequence). V was pared by 8 bases and J by 0 bases, with 26 bases between. The CDR3 runs to 19 residues. For the CDR3, the DNA is TGTGCCAGTGCGCAGGACGGGGGGCTAAGGGTAATAGCCAAAAACATTCAGTACTTC. Protein product: CASAQDGGLRVIAKNIQYF.

This clone was counted only a few times. V usage is TRBV9 and J usage is TRBJ1-1; no reliable D call. V was cut by 3 bases and J by 4 bases, with 10 bases left in between. This CDR3 has 13 amino acids. From germline, CDR1 is SGDLS and CDR2 YYNGEE. CDR3 in DNA: TGTGCCAGCAGCGGAGTTTTGGGCACTGAAGCTTTCTTT. Its protein is CASSGVLGTEAFF.

The chain couples TRBV27 to TRBJ1-2; 7 bases align to TRBD1. The CDR3 loop spans 16 amino acids. Trimming took 0 bases from V and 5 from J; bases not matched to a gene: 9. The germline V gene has CDR1 MNHEY and CDR2 SMNVEV (reference sequence). CDR3 nucleotide sequence: TGTGCCAGCAGTTTATCGAAGGGGACAGCCAATTATGGCTACACCTTC. Its translation is CASSLSKGTANYGYTF.

This clone is a singleton in its sample. The V and J genes are TRBV5-1 and TRBJ1-1; D remains unclear. Germline CDR1 and CDR2: SGHRS and YFSETQ. V was shortened by 0 bases and J by 4 bases, with 13 bases between the two germline ends. The CDR3 runs 15 residues. The CDR3 sequence is CASSLVFEGGTEAFF. The CDR3 region has the DNA TGCGCCAGCAGCTTGGTTTTTGAGGGAGGCACTGAAGCTTTCTTT.

A single count supports this clone. The CDR3 protein is CASSSPGTSPADEQFF. In nucleotides, the CDR3 is TGTGCCAGCAGTTCCCCCGGGACTAGCCCCGCCGATGAGCAGTTCTTC. The genes are TRBV27 and TRBJ2-1; 9 positions match TRBD2. The J segment lost 8 bases and the V segment lost 4 bases, leaving 12 bases of the junction unmatched. Germline V gene sequence: CDR1 MNHEY, CDR2 SMNVEV (reference sequence). This CDR3 region has 16 residues.

J is TRBJ2-7 and V is TRBV28, with D uncertain. Germline V CDR1 and CDR2: MDHEN, SYDVKM. V was cut by 4 bases and J by 0 bases, with 16 bases left in between. This CDR3 spans 16 amino acids. The CDR3 DNA reads as TGTGCCAGCAGTTCACCTACTGAAAAGAGCTCCTACGAGCAGTACTTC. Protein: CASSSPTEKSSYEQYF.

The chain joins TRBV6-5 to TRBJ2-7; 7 bases agree with TRBD2. The CDR3 consists of 15 residues. The germline V gene has CDR1 MNHEY and CDR2 SVGAGI. The junction had 3 bases not matched to a gene; V was cut back by 1 base and J by 0 bases. Written as DNA, the CDR3 is TGTGCCAGCAGTTACTTGGGGGGGGACTCCTACGAGCAGTACTTC. Protein sequence: CASSYLGGDSYEQYF.

The V and J genes are TRBV7-7 and TRBJ2-7; 9 positions match TRBD1. The V gene end was trimmed by 4 bases and the J gene end by 2 bases; junction bases not matched to a gene: 6. This CDR3 contains 15 residues. Germline-derived CDR1 and CDR2 are SSHAT and FNYEAQ (reference sequence). This chain's CDR3 is CASSSGTGPTYEQYF. In DNA, the CDR3 is TGTGCCAGCAGCTCCGGGACAGGGCCGACCTACGAGCAGTACTTC.

This chain joins TRBV19 and TRBJ2-7; possible D gene TRBD1, 6 bases. The V and J ends lost 6 bases and 2 bases respectively, with 17 bases between them. CDR1 is LNHDA and CDR2 is SQIVND in the germline V gene (reference sequence). The CDR3 is made up of 15 amino acids. CDR3 in amino acids: CASSQAGDLPYEQYF. The CDR3 coding sequence is TGTGCCAGTAGCCAAGCAGGGGATCTCCCCTACGAGCAGTACTTC.

This rearrangement joins TRBV5-1 to TRBJ2-1; 10 bases fit TRBD2. J lost 7 bases, V lost 0 bases, and 7 bases had no gene match. Germline V CDR1 and CDR2: SGHRS, YFSETQ. This CDR3 is 16 amino acids long. In nucleotides, the CDR3 is TGCGCCAGCAGCTTGGAGGTAGCGGGAGGAACAAATGAGCAGTTCTTC. As protein: CASSLEVAGGTNEQFF.

The chain links TRBV28 to TRBJ1-1, with 8 bases lining up with TRBD1. This CDR3 contains 14 residues. After removal of 5 bases from V and 0 bases from J, the junction contained 2 bases not matched to a gene. Germline CDR1 is MDHEN and CDR2 is SYDVKM. For the CDR3, the DNA is TGTGCCAGCAGTCAGGGGGCCATGAACACTGAAGCTTTCTTT. Residues: CASSQGAMNTEAFF. The variable domain in full, with the rest retrieved from reference TRBV28 and TRBJ1-1, is DVKVTQSSRYLVKRTGEKVFLECVQDMDHENMFWYRQDPGLGLRLIYFSYDVKMKEKGDIPEGYSVSREKKERFSLILESASTNQTSMYLCASSQGAMNTEAFFGQGTRLTVV.

The V call is TRBV5-6, the J call TRBJ1-4, with TRBD1 identical over 7 bases. CDR3 length equals 17 residues. Germline assignment: CDR1 SGHDT and CDR2 YYEEEE. Unmatched junction bases numbered 14, after V lost 2 bases and J lost 7 bases. CDR3 in DNA: TGTGCCAGCAGCTTATCAATTACAGGGGTGGCGAGTGAAAAACTGTTTTTT. Its protein product is CASSLSITGVASEKLFF.

The V gene is TRBV7-9, the J gene TRBJ2-7; D gene unclear. The CDR3 contains 14 residues. V lost 6 bases and J 2 bases, leaving 14 bases between the germline ends. The germline V gene encodes CDR1 SEHNR and CDR2 FQNEAQ (reference sequence). The CDR3 DNA sequence: TGTGCCAGCAGGTCCAGTACCGGCACCTACGAGCAGTACTTC. This translates into CASRSSTGTYEQYF. Full variable domain (rest looked up from reference TRBV7-9 and TRBJ2-7): DTGVSQNPRHKITKRGQNVTFRCDPISEHNRLYWYRQTLGQGPEFLTYFQNEAQLEKSRLLSDRFSAERPKGSFSTLEIQRTEQGDSAMYLCASRSSTGTYEQYFGPGTRLTVT.

The V and J genes are TRBV19 and TRBJ1-1; a weak D match, TRBD1 (5 bases). V was cut by 3 bases and J by 5 bases, with 16 bases left in between. Germline V gene lookup returns CDR1 LNHDA and CDR2 SQIVND (reference sequence). This CDR3 contains 15 residues. The CDR3 spells CASSIGLGEWTEAFF. The CDR3 nucleotides read TGTGCCAGTAGTATCGGTTTAGGGGAGTGGACTGAAGCTTTCTTT.

This rearrangement joins TRBV6-6 to TRBJ2-3, with D hard to call. CDR3 length equals 14 residues. Germline values: CDR1 MNHNY, CDR2 SVGAGI (reference sequence). With 2 bases removed from V and 2 bases from J, the gap between germline ends came to 8 bases. This chain's CDR3 is CASSYVADTDTQYF. In DNA, the CDR3 is TGTGCCAGCAGTTACGTGGCAGACACAGATACGCAGTATTTT.

The chain carries TRBV5-6 and TRBJ1-1; tentatively, D is TRBD1 (6 bases). The CDR3 is 15 amino acids. V lost 5 bases, J lost 3 bases, and 17 bases lay in between. Germline lookup yields CDR1 SGHDT and CDR2 YYEEEE. CDR3 DNA: TGTGCCAGCAGGGGGGCCGGTGGGGCTGACACTGAAGCTTTCTTT. Translated: CASRGAGGADTEAFF.

The rearrangement links TRBV7-2 to TRBJ1-1, with 7 bases identical to TRBD1. The V gene's germline CDR1 is SGHTA and CDR2 FQGNSA. The CDR3 sequence is 15 residues long. The V and J ends lost 4 bases and 0 bases, in that order; junction bases with no gene match: 5. CDR3 sequence reads: CASSSHRGLNTEAFF. The CDR3 DNA reads as TGTGCCAGCAGCTCACACAGGGGCTTGAACACTGAAGCTTTCTTT.

The CDR3 spells CASSFALSRTGYYGYTF. For the CDR3, the DNA is TGTGCCAGCAGTTTTGCCTTATCTCGCACGGGCTACTATGGCTACACCTTC. The chain recombines TRBV27 with TRBJ1-2; D remains ambiguous. Trimming stripped 3 bases from V and 3 bases from J, with 20 bases between. This CDR3 is 17 amino acids long. CDR1 MNHEY and CDR2 SMNVEV come from the germline V gene (reference sequence).

This chain connects TRBV27 to TRBJ2-3, with D possibly TRBD1 on 6 matching bases. The germline CDR1 and CDR2 sequences are MNHEY and SMNVEV (reference sequence). V lost 7 bases and J 0 bases, leaving 11 bases between the germline ends. The CDR3 totals 14 residues. In nucleotides, the CDR3 is TGTGCCAGCACTGGGGGACATAGCACAGATACGCAGTATTTT. It translates to CASTGGHSTDTQYF.

J is TRBJ2-2 and V is TRBV4-1; 9 nucleotides align to TRBD2. This CDR3 has 16 residues. Germline-derived CDR1 and CDR2 are MGHRA and YSYEKL. J lost 2 bases, V lost 5 bases, and 6 bases had no gene match. Here the CDR3 DNA reads TGCGCCAGCAGCTTAAGTAGCGGGAGCAACACCGGGGAGCTGTTTTTT. It yields the protein CASSLSSGSNTGELFF.